The sequence of this T cell receptor beta chain was determined in a study of blood T cell repertoires in COVID-19. Cohorts were assigned according to the clinical history that participants reported. CDR3 length: 14 residues. From germline, CDR1 is MDHEN and CDR2 SYDVKM. V lost 5 bases to trimming and J lost 6 bases; unmatched junction nucleotides: 7. The protocol was immunoSEQ multiplex PCR, while the TCRdb copy is restricted to in-frame clones and leaves out a portion. The sample lists about 320,000 clones, 86% occurring once. The chain employs TRBV28 and TRBJ1-2; 9 bases match TRBD1. The TCR originated in a woman between 18 and 29 years old who had recovered from COVID-19. The sequenced sample consisted of PBMCs or T cells enriched from blood (not recorded which). The CDR3 region has the DNA TGTGCCAGCAGTATCCGGGACAGGGTTCATGGCTACACCTTC. It yields the protein CASSIRDRVHGYTF.